This TCR beta chain was documented in a study of sequential checkpoint blockade in melanoma. Regarding treatment: randomized to nivolumab then ipilimumab (arm A) or the reverse (arm B). V dropped 6 bases and J dropped 1 base, with 16 bases sitting between them. Germline V CDR1 and CDR2: MNHGY, SAAAGT. The CDR3 is made up of 15 amino acids. Clones were sequenced by immunoSEQ multiplex PCR, and TCRdb holds only the in-frame ones, with some missing. The sample gives approximately 2,500 clones, roughly a fifth of which show up once; over 15% is in the top ten. The chain couples TRBV6-8 to TRBJ2-7; either TRBD1 or TRBD2 may supply D (7 bases each). Specimen: tumor tissue (inferred from file names), collected from a patient given nivolumab and ipilimumab in sequence. The TCR sequence derives from a human donor with melanoma. The CDR3 DNA follows: TGTGCCAGCAGCTCCCAGGGGGGAGGGTCCTACGAGCAGTACTTC. Protein: CASSSQGGGSYEQYF.